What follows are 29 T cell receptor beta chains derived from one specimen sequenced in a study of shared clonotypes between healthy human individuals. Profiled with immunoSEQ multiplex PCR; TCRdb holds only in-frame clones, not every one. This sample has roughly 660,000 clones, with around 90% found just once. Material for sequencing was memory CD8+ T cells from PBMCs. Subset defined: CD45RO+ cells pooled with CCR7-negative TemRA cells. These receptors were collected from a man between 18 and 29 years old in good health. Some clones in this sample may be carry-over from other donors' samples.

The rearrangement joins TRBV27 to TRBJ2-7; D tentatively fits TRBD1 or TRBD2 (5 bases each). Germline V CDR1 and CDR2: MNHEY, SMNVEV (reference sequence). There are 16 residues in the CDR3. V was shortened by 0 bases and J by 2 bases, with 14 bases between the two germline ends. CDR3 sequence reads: CASSLSYGTGTYEQYF. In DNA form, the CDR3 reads TGTGCCAGCAGTTTATCATACGGGACGGGAACCTACGAGCAGTACTTC.

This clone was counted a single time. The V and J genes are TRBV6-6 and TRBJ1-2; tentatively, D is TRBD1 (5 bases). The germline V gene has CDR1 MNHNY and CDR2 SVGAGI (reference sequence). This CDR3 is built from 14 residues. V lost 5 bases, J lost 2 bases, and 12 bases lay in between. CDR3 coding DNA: TGTGCCAGCAGTGCGGTAGGGGCAAACTATGGCTACACCTTC. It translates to CASSAVGANYGYTF.

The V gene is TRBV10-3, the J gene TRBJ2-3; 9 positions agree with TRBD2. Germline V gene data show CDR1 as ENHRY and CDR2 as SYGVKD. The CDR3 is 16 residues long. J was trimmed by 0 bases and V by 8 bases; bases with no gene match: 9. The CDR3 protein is CAIAGTSSPSTDTQYF. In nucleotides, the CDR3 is TGTGCCATCGCCGGGACTAGCTCTCCCAGCACAGATACGCAGTATTTT.

In nucleotides, the CDR3 is TGTGCCAGTAGGGATAATGTTGGGGACTTCTCCCCCGCTAGCACAGATACGCAGTATTTT. Its protein product is CASRDNVGDFSPASTDTQYF. V usage is TRBV19 and J usage is TRBJ2-3, with D perhaps matching TRBD2 (6 bases). The CDR3 totals 20 residues. Trimming removed 6 bases from V and 0 bases from J, with 28 bases in between. In germline, CDR1 is LNHDA, CDR2 SQIVND (reference sequence).

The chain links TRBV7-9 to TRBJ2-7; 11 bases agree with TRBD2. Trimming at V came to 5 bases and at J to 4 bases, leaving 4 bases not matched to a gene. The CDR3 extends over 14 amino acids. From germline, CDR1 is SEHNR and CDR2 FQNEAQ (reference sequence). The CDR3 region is CASSGTSGSYEQYF. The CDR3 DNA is TGTGCCAGCAGCGGCACTAGCGGGAGTTACGAGCAGTACTTC.

The CDR3 DNA is TGTGCCAGCAGTTTTAGAGTCGAAGGGGACTATGGCTACACCTTC. Protein product: CASSFRVEGDYGYTF. The genes are TRBV28 and TRBJ1-2; TRBD1 is a possible D gene (5 bases). The germline CDR1 and CDR2 sequences are MDHEN and SYDVKM. Deletions cut 3 bases from V and 3 bases from J, with 14 bases between. The CDR3 runs to 15 residues.

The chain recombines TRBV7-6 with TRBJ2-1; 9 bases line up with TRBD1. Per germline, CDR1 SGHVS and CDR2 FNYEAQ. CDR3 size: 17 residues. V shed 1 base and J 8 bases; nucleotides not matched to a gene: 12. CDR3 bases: TGTGCCAGCAGCTTAGTAATCTATATGGGACAGGGCGATGAGCAGTTCTTC. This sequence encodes CASSLVIYMGQGDEQFF.

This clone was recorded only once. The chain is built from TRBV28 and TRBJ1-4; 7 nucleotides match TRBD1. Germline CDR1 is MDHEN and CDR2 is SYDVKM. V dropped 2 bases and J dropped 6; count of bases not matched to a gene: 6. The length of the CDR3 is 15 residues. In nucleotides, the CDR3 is TGTGCCAGCAGTTTAAGGAACAGGGGTGATGAAAAACTGTTTTTT. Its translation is CASSLRNRGDEKLFF.

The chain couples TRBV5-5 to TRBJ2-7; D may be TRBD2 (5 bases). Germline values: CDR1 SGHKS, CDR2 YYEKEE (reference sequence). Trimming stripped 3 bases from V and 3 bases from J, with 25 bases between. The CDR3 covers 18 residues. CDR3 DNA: TGTGCCAGCAGCTCGAAGCCCCTAACACGCCGAGGGAACTACGAGCAGTACTTC. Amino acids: CASSSKPLTRRGNYEQYF.

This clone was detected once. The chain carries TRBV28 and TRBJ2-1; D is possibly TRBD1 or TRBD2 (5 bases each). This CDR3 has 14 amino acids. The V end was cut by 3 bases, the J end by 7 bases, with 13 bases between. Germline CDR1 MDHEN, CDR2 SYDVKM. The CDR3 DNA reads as TGTGCCAGCAGTTTTTCAGAGGGGAGTAATGAGCAGTTCTTC. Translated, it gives CASSFSEGSNEQFF.

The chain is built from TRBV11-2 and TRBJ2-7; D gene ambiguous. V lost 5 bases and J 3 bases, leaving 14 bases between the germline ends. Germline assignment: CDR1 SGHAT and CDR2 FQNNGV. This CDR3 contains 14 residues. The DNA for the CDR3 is TGTGCCAGCAGCACGCCTCATGGGGACTACGAGCAGTACTTC. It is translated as CASSTPHGDYEQYF.

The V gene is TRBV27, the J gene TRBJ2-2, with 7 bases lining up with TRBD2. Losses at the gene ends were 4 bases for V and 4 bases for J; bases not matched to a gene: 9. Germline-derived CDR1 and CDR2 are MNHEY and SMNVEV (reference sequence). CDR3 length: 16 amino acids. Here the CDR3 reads CASSSIPGEGTGELFF. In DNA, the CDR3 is TGTGCCAGCAGTTCGATTCCTGGGGAGGGCACCGGGGAGCTGTTTTTT.

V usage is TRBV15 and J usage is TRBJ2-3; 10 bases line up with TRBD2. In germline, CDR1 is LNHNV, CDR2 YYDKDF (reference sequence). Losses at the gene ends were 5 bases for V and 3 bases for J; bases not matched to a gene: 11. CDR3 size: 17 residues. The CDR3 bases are TGTGCCACCAGCGAAGTCCCCCTAGCGGGAGCGACAGATACGCAGTATTTT. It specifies CATSEVPLAGATDTQYF.

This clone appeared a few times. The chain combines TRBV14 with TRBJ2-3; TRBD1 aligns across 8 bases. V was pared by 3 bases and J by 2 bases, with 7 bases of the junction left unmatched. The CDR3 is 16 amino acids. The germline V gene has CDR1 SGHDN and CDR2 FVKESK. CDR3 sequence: CASSHLQGVYTDTQYF. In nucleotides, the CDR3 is TGTGCCAGCAGCCACCTACAGGGGGTTTACACAGATACGCAGTATTTT. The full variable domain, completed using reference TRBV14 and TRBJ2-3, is EAGVTQFPSHSVIEKGQTVTLRCDPISGHDNLYWYRRVMGKEIKFLLHFVKESKQDESGMPNNRFLAERTGGTYSTLKVQPAELEDSGVYFCASSHLQGVYTDTQYFGPGTRLTVL.

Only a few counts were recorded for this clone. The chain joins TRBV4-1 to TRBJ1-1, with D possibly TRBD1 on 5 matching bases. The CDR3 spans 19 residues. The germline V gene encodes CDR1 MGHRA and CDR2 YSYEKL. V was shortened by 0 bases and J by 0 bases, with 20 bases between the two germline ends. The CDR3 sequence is CASSQEPAGPRPLNTEAFF. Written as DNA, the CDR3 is TGCGCCAGCAGCCAAGAGCCCGCAGGGCCCCGTCCCCTGAACACTGAAGCTTTCTTT.

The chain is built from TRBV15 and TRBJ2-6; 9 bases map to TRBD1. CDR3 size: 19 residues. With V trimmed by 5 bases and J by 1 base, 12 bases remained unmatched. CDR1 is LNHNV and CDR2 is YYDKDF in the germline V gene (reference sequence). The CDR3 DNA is TGTGCCACCAGCCCAGGCTCCGGGACAGGGTTGTCTGGGGCCAACGTCCTGACTTTC. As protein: CATSPGSGTGLSGANVLTF.

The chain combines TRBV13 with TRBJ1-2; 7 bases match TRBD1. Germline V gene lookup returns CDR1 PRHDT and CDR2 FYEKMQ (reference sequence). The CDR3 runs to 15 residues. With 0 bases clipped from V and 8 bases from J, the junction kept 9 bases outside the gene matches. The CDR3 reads CASSLGRGLDEGYTF. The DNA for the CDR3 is TGTGCCAGCAGCTTAGGGAGGGGGCTGGATGAAGGCTACACCTTC.

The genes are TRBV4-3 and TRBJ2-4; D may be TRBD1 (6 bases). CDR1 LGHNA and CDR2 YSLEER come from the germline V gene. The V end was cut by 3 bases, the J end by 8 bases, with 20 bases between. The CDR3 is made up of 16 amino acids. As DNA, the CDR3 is TGCGCCAGCAGCCACTATCCCGGGACAAAGGGCGACATTCAGTACTTC. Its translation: CASSHYPGTKGDIQYF.

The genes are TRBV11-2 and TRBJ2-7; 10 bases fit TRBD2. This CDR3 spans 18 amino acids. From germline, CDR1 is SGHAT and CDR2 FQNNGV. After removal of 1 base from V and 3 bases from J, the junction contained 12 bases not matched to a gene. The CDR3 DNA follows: TGTGCCAGCAGCTTAGCAACTAGCGGGATTGGATCCGGCTACGAGCAGTACTTC. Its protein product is CASSLATSGIGSGYEQYF.

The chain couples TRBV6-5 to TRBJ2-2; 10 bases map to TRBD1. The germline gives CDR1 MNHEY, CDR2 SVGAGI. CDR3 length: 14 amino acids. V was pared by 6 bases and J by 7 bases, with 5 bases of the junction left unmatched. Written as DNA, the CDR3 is TGTGCCAGCAGAGCCGGGACAGGGGTCGGGGAGCTGTTTTTT. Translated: CASRAGTGVGELFF.

The CDR3 coding sequence is TGTGCCAGCAGCGGACTAGCGGGGGAAGAGACCCAGTACTTC. It is translated as CASSGLAGEETQYF. The chain carries TRBV7-6 and TRBJ2-5; TRBD2 aligns across 13 bases. Germline CDR1 reads SGHVS; CDR2 reads FNYEAQ. CDR3 size: 14 residues. V was pared by 5 bases and J by 3 bases, with 0 bases of the junction left unmatched.

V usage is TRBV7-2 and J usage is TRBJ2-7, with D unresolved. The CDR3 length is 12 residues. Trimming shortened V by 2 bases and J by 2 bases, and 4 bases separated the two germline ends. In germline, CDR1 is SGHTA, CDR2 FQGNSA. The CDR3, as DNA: TGTGCCAGCAGCTTAAAAGCCTACGAGCAGTACTTC. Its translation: CASSLKAYEQYF.

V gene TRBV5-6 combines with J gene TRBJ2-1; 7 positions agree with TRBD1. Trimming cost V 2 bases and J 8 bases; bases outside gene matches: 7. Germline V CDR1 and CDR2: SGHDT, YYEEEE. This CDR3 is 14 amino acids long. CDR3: CASSFQGVIDEQFF. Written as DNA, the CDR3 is TGTGCCAGCAGCTTCCAGGGGGTTATCGATGAGCAGTTCTTC.

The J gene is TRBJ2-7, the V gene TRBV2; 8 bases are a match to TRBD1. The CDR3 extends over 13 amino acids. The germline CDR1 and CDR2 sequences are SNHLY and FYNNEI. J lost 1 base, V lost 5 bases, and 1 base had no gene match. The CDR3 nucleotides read TGTGCCAGCAGTAGGGACAGGTCCTACGAGCAGTACTTC. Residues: CASSRDRSYEQYF. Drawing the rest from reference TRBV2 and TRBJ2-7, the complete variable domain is EPEVTQTPSHQVTQMGQEVILRCVPISNHLYFYWYRQILGQKVEFLVSFYNNEISEKSEIFDDQFSVERPDGSNFTLKIRSTKLEDSAMYFCASSRDRSYEQYFGPGTRLTVT.

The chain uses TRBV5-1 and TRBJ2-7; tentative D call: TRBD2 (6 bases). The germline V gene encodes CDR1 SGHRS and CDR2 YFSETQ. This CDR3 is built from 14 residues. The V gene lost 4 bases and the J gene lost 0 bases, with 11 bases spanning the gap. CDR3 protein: CASSPRGVSYEQYF. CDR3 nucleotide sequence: TGCGCCAGCAGCCCCCGCGGGGTCTCCTACGAGCAGTACTTC.

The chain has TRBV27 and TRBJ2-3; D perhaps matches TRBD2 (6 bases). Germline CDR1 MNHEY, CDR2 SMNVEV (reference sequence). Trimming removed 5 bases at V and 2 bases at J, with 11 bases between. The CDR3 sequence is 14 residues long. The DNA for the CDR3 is TGTGCCAGCAGTCCGGGGGTTTCCACAGATACGCAGTATTTT. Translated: CASSPGVSTDTQYF.

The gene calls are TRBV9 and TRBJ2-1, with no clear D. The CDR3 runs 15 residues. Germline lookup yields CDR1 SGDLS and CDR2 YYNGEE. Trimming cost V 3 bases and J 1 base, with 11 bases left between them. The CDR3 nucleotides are TGTGCCAGCAGCGCGAGTTTGGGGTCCTACAATGAGCAGTTCTTC. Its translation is CASSASLGSYNEQFF.

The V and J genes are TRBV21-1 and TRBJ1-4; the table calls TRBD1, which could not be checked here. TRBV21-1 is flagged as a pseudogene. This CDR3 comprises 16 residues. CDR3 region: CASSTGTGTTNEKLFF. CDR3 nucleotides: TGTGCCAGCAGCACCGGGACAGGAACAACTAATGAAAAACTGTTTTTT.

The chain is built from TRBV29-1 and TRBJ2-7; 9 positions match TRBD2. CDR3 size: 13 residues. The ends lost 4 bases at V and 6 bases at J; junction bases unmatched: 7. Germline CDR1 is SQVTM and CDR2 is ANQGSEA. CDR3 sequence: CSVGGGRASEQYF. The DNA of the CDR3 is TGCAGCGTTGGTGGCGGGAGGGCCTCCGAGCAGTACTTC.